This entry is about one TCR beta chain. Its matching antigen is unknown. This specimen comes from a study of blood T cells in healthy people across ages. Overall study results and limits: The study lacked donor CMV status, which possibly confounded expanded clonotype changes. Diversity was estimated from one million T cells, and these estimates were considered underestimates. Age showed a roughly linear inverse relationship with TCR beta diversity per million T cells.

This CDR3 has 14 amino acids. V was clipped by 2 bases and J by 5 bases; unmatched bases: 5. Germline loops: CDR1 GTSNPN, CDR2 SVGIG (reference sequence). PCR was performed a second time for about 6 to 11 cycles using a sample-barcoded 5' primer and a J-beta primer mix. Template switching added a 12-random-nucleotide identifier to every cDNA molecule. Using its own MiXCR run on the 5' RACE reads, TCRdb lists one record per CDR3 protein. This sample has more than 800,000 distinct CDR3 sequences, with around 45% found just once. The receptor's source is a woman between 55 and 75 years old in good health. The sequencing sample was made of blood. The rearrangement joins TRBV30 to TRBJ2-7; 11 bases match TRBD1. The chain's CDR3 is CAWSRGQGANEQYF. CDR3 nucleotides: TGTGCCTGGAGTAGAGGACAGGGGGCTAACGAGCAGTACTTC.